The source of this T cell receptor (beta chain) is a study of blood T cell repertoires in COVID-19. As handled by the study authors: Reference gene primer amplification gave estimated nucleated cell counts. Profiled with immunoSEQ multiplex PCR; TCRdb holds only in-frame clones, not every one. The DNA was the basis for D and trimming; V, J and clone size are from that table. The sample consists of about 55,000 clones, around 84% of them appearing once. Germline V lookup: CDR1 KGHSH, CDR2 LQKENI. The CDR3 spans 15 residues. V lost 6 bases and J 2 bases, leaving 16 bases between the germline ends. The sample comprised peripheral blood. The receptor's source is a human donor in a cohort sampled during active or convalescent COVID-19. This chain joins TRBV18 and TRBJ2-5; D is ambiguous. CDR3 DNA: TGTGCCAGCTCCTACATCGAGGTAGGACAAGAGACCCAGTACTTC. Its translation is CASSYIEVGQETQYF.